Sequencing of this TCR beta chain was carried out in a study of blood T cell repertoires in COVID-19. CDR3 length: 15 amino acids. The method was immunoSEQ multiplex PCR; TCRdb's version includes in-frame clones alone and lacks a portion of them. The profile covers roughly 420,000 clones, with roughly 90% appearing a single time and approximately 1% taken by the ten largest. The clonotype was recovered from a woman under 40 with acute COVID-19. Sequenced sample: PBMCs or T cells enriched from blood (not recorded which). The chain employs TRBV21-1 and TRBJ1-1; the listed D gene, TRBD1, was not tested against the DNA. TRBV21-1 constitutes a pseudogene. The CDR3 protein is CASSKGVRKNTEAFF. The CDR3, as DNA: TGTGCCAGCAGCAAAGGGGTCAGGAAGAACACTGAAGCTTTCTTT.